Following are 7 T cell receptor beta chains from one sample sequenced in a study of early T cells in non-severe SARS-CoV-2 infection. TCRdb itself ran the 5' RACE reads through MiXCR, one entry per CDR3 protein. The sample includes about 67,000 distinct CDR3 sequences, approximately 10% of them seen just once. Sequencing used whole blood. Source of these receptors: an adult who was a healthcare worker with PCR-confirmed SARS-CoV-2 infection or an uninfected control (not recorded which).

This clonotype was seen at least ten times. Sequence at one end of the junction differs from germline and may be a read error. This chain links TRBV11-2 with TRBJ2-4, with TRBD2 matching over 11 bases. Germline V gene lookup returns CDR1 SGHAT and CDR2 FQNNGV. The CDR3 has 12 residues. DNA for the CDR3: TGTGCCAGCAGCTGGGCTAGCGGGAGGTGGGACTTC. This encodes CASSWASGRWDF.

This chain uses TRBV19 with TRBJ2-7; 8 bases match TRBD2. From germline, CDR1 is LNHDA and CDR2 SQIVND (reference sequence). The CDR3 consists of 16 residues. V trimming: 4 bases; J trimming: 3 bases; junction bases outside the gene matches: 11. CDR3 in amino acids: CASSRSAGGRHYEQYF. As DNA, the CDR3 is TGTGCCAGTAGTAGATCGGCGGGAGGACGTCACTACGAGCAGTACTTC.

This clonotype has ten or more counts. Written as DNA, the CDR3 is TGTGCCAGCAGCCAAGGGACAGGGGGCGCGGAGACCCAGTACTTC. This gives the protein CASSQGTGGAETQYF. The rearrangement joins TRBV3-1 to TRBJ2-5; 11 bases agree with TRBD1. Germline-derived CDR1 and CDR2 are LGHDT and YNNKEL (reference sequence). J was trimmed by 5 bases and V by 1 base; bases with no gene match: 3. The CDR3 is made up of 15 amino acids.

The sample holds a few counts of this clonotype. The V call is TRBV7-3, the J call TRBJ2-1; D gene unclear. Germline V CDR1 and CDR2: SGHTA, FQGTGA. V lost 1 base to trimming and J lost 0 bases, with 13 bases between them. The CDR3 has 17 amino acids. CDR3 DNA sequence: TGTGCCAGCAGCTTAAGTCTGGCCAGAAGCTCCTACAATGAGCAGTTCTTC. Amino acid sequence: CASSLSLARSSYNEQFF. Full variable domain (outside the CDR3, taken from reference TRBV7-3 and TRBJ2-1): GAGVSQTPSNKVTEKGKYVELRCDPISGHTALYWYRQSLGQGPEFLIYFQGTGAADDSGLPNDRFFAVRPEGSVSTLKIQRTERGDSAVYLCASSLSLARSSYNEQFFGPGTRLTVL.

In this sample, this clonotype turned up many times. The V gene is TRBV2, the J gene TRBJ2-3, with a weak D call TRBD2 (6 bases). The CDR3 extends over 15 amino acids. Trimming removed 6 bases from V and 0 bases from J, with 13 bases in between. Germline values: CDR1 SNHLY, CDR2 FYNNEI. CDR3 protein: CASSHRGTSTDTQYF. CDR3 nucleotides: TGTGCCAGCAGCCACCGGGGGACTAGCACAGATACGCAGTATTTT.

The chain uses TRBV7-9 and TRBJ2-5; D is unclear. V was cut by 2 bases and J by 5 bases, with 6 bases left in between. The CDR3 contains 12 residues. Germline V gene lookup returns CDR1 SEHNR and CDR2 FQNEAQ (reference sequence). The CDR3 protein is CASSLKPETQYF. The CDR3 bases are TGTGCCAGCAGCTTAAAGCCGGAGACCCAGTACTTC.

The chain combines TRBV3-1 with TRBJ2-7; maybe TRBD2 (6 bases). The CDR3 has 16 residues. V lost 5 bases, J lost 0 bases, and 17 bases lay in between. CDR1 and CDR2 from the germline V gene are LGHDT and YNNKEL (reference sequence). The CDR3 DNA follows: TGTGCCAGCAGCTTAACGACTAGACGGAGCTCCTACGAGCAGTACTTC. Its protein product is CASSLTTRRSSYEQYF.